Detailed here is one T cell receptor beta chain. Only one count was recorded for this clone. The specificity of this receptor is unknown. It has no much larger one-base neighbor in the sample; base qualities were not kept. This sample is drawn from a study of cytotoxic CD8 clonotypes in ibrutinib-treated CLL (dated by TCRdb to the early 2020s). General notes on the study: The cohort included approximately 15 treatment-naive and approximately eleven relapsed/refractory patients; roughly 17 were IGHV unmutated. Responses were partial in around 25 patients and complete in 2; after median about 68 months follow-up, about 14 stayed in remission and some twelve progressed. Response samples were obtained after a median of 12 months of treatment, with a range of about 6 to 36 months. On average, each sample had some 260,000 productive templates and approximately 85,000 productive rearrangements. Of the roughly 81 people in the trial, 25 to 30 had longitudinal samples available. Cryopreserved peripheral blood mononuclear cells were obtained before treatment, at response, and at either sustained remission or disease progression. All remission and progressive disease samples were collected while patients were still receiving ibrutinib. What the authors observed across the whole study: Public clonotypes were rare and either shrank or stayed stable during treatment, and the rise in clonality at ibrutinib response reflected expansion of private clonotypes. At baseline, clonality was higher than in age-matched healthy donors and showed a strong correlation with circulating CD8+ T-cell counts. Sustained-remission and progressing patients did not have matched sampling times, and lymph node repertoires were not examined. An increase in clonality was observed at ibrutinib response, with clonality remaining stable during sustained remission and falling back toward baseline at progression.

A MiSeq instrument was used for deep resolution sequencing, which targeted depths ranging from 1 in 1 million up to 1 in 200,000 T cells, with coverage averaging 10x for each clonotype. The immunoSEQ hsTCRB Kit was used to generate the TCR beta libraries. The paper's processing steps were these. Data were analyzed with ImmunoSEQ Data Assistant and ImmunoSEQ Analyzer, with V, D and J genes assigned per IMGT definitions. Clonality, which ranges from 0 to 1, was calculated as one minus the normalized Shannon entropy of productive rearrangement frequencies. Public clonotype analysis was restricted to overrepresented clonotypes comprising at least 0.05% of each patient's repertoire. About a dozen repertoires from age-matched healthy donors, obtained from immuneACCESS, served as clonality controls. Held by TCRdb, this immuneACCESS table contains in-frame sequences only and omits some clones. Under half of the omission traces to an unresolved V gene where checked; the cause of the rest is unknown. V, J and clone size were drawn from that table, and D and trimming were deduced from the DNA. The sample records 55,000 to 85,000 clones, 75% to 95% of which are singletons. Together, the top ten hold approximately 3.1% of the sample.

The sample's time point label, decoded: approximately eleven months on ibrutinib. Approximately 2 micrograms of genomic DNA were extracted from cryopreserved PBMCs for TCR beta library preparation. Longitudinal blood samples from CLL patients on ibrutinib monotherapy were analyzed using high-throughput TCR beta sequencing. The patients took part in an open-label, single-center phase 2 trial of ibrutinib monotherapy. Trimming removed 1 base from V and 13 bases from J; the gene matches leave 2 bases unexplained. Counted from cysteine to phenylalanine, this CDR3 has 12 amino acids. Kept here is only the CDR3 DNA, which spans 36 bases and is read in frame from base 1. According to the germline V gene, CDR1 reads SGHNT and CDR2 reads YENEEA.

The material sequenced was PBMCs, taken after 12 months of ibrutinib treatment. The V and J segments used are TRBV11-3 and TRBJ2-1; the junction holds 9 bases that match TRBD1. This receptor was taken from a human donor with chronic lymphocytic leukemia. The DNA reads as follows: TGTGCCAGCAGCTTAGGGGGACAGGGACAGTTCTTC. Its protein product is CASSLGGQGQFF.